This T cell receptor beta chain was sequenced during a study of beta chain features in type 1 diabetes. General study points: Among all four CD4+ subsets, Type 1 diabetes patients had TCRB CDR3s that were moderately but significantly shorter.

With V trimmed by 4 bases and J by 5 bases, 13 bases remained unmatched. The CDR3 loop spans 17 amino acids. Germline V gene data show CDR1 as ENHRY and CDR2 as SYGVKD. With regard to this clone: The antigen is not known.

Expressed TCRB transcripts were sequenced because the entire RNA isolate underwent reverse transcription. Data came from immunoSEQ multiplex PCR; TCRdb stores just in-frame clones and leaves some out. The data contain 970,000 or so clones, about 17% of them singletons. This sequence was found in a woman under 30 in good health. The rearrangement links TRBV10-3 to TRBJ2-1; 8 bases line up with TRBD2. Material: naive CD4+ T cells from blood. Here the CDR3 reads CAISGLAGPGSDNEQFF. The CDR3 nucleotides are TGTGCCATCAGTGGCCTAGCGGGCCCAGGCTCGGACAATGAGCAGTTCTTC.